This T cell receptor beta chain was recorded in a study of blood T cell repertoires in COVID-19. As for the study in general: Acute and convalescent COVID-19 samples came from the United States, Italy and Spain. T cells, B-cell-depleted T cells, or PBMCs provided the cDNA or gDNA that served as material.

Trimming shortened V by 3 bases and J by 3 bases, and 9 bases separated the two germline ends. The CDR3 consists of 14 residues. Germline V gene sequence: CDR1 MNHNS, CDR2 SASEGT. Original processing notes: Scientists estimated how many nucleated cells there were by amplifying reference gene primers. The table came from immunoSEQ multiplex PCR; TCRdb's copy has only in-frame clones and leaves some out. V and J calls and clone size are given by that table; D and trimming were obtained from the DNA. This sample carries 390,000 or so clones, around 92% of them seen once, and the ten largest clones take about 2.9%.

The chain couples TRBV6-1 to TRBJ1-5; a possible D gene is TRBD1 (5 bases). Sequences were obtained from peripheral blood. The source is a woman under 40 with COVID-19, enrolled during active disease. The CDR3 nucleotides are TGTGCCAGCAGTGAGTACAGGAACAATCAGCCCCAGCATTTT. Its translation: CASSEYRNNQPQHF.